These 8 T cell receptor beta chains originate from one sample sequenced in a study of blood T cells in healthy people across ages. A second PCR, run for about 6 to 12 cycles, used a sample-barcoded 5' primer plus a J-beta primer mix. Using its own MiXCR run on the 5' RACE reads, TCRdb lists one record per CDR3 protein. The sample carries some 710,000 distinct CDR3 sequences, 22% recorded once. Sequences were obtained from blood. These receptors were taken from a man between 70 and 80 years old in good health.

The chain carries TRBV7-9 and TRBJ2-7; 7 bases line up with TRBD1. CDR3 length: 14 amino acids. The germline V gene has CDR1 SEHNR and CDR2 FQNEAQ (reference sequence). V gave up 5 bases and J gave up 6 bases; unmatched junction bases: 10. CDR3 nucleotide sequence: TGTGCCAGCAGCCTGACAGGGATTCAGTTCGAGCAGTACTTC. The encoded protein is CASSLTGIQFEQYF.

The chain joins TRBV9 to TRBJ2-1; weak D call: TRBD2 (5 bases). The germline V gene has CDR1 SGDLS and CDR2 YYNGEE. This CDR3 has 15 residues. Trimming stripped 3 bases from V and 1 base from J, with 11 bases between. As DNA, the CDR3 is TGTGCCAGCAGCGGCCCTCTAGCATCCTACAATGAGCAGTTCTTC. This gives the protein CASSGPLASYNEQFF. The whole variable domain, filled in from reference TRBV9 and TRBJ2-1, reads DSGVTQTPKHLITATGQRVTLRCSPRSGDLSVYWYQQSLDQGLQFLIQYYNGEERAKGNILERFSAQQFPDLHSELNLSSLELGDSALYFCASSGPLASYNEQFFGPGTRLTVL.

CDR3 coding DNA: TGTGCCAGCACCCTACCGGGCAAATCGAGCACTGAAGCTTTCTTT. The encoded protein is CASTLPGKSSTEAFF. The gene calls are TRBV12-3 or TRBV12-4 and TRBJ1-1; D unclear. The CDR3 runs to 15 residues. Trimming removed 7 bases from V and 4 bases from J, with 19 bases in between.

This clonotype was found many times. The chain recombines TRBV29-1 with TRBJ1-1, with D possibly being TRBD1 (5 bases). Trimming pared 4 bases from V and 2 bases from J, leaving 8 bases between. The CDR3 is 12 residues long. Germline values: CDR1 SQVTM, CDR2 ANQGSEA. The CDR3 is CSVVRANTEAFF. For the CDR3, the DNA is TGCAGCGTTGTCAGGGCTAACACTGAAGCTTTCTTT. The full variable domain, in which reference TRBV29-1 and TRBJ1-1 provide the parts outside the CDR3, is SAVISQKPSRDICQRGTSLTIQCQVDSQVTMMFWYRQQPGQSLTLIATANQGSEATYESGFVIDKFPISRPNLTFSTLTVSNMSPEDSSIYLCSVVRANTEAFFGQGTRLTVV.

About this clonotype itself: Germline and junction disagree at one end, which may indicate a read error. The chain links TRBV12-3 or TRBV12-4 to TRBJ2-3; tentative D call: TRBD2 (5 bases). The CDR3 runs to 14 residues. The CDR3 loop is CASSFGPSGDMQYF. CDR3 in DNA: TGTGCCAGCAGTTTTGGACCGAGCGGTGATATGCAGTATTTT.

This clonotype was observed a handful of times. This CDR3 reads CASSPLGDSEAFF. DNA of the CDR3: TGTGCCAGCTCACCCTTGGGGGACAGTGAAGCTTTCTTT. The chain joins TRBV18 to TRBJ1-1; 7 bases match TRBD1. Germline V lookup: CDR1 KGHSH, CDR2 LQKENI. Trimming took 3 bases from V and 7 from J; bases not matched to a gene: 5. This CDR3 has 13 amino acids.

The chain has TRBV27 and TRBJ2-7; D unclear. The better agreement between TRBJ2-1 and the DNA end casts doubt on the J call. The length of the CDR3 is 12 residues. Germline assignment: CDR1 MNHEY and CDR2 SMNVEV (reference sequence). In DNA, the CDR3 is TGTGCCAGCAGCCTTATATTGGGTGAGCAGTTCTTC. Protein: CASSLILGEQFF.

The rearrangement joins TRBV9 to TRBJ1-1, with no clear D. The length of the CDR3 is 15 residues. Germline V lookup: CDR1 SGDLS, CDR2 YYNGEE. Trimming removed 1 base at V and 1 base at J, with 11 bases between. The CDR3 DNA reads as TGTGCCAGCAGCGTAAGTTTCAGTGAGAACACTGAAGCTTTCTTT. Translation: CASSVSFSENTEAFF.